A selection of T cell receptor beta chains follows, all from one sample in a study of identical twins. Via MiXCR, TCRdb re-called the 5' RACE reads, giving one row per CDR3 protein. Among 1.5 million to 2 million distinct CDR3 sequences listed, about 32% were seen once. The sequenced material came from cord blood. All receptors come from a newborn girl in good health. CDR3s include the opening cysteine and the closing phenylalanine or tryptophan. The D gene is left open where the match is weak. The listing skips clone size in some rows; elsewhere it reads once, few, many or a size class.

CDR3 DNA: TGTGCCAGCAGTGTCTTACTAGCGGGAGGGCCAGGAGAGACCCAGTACTTC
CDR3 protein: CASSVLLAGGPGETQYF
J gene: TRBJ2-5
clone size: few
D gene: TRBD2
V gene: TRBV6-1

CDR3 DNA: TGTGCCAGCAGGGTGACAGGGCTGATTAGGAGCAATCAGCCCCAGCATTTT
CDR3 protein: CASRVTGLIRSNQPQHF
J gene: TRBJ1-5
clone size: NA
D gene: TRBD1
V gene: TRBV28

CDR3 DNA: TGTGCCAGCGGCGGGTTCTCCTACGAGCAGTACTTC
CDR3 protein: CASGGFSYEQYF
J gene: TRBJ2-7
clone size: NA
D gene: NA
V gene: TRBV2

CDR3 DNA: TGCAGTGCTAGACCCACCCAGGGTCGGAACACTGAAGCTTTCTTT
CDR3 protein: CSARPTQGRNTEAFF
J gene: TRBJ1-1
clone size: NA
D gene: NA
V gene: TRBV20-1

CDR3 DNA: TGTGCCAGCATTGCCGGGACCCCGTTCTACGAGCAGTACTTC
CDR3 protein: CASIAGTPFYEQYF
J gene: TRBJ2-7
clone size: NA
D gene: NA
V gene: TRBV27

CDR3 DNA: TGTGCCAGCAGTGAAACCAGGGAGAAGTATGGCTACACCTTC
CDR3 protein: CASSETREKYGYTF
J gene: TRBJ1-2
clone size: once
D gene: NA
V gene: TRBV2

CDR3 DNA: TGCGCCAGCAGCGCTACGACTAGCGTCTCCTACGAGCAGTACTTC
CDR3 protein: CASSATTSVSYEQYF
J gene: TRBJ2-7
clone size: NA
D gene: TRBD2
V gene: TRBV5-1

CDR3 DNA: TGTGCCAGCAGTTTACCGGGACTAGCGGTGAAAGAGACCCAGTACTTC
CDR3 protein: CASSLPGLAVKETQYF
J gene: TRBJ2-5
clone size: NA
D gene: TRBD2
V gene: TRBV28

CDR3 DNA: TGCAGTGCTACGTCTAGGCGGACCACAGATACGCAGTATTTT
CDR3 protein: CSATSRRTTDTQYF
J gene: TRBJ2-3
clone size: NA
D gene: NA
V gene: TRBV20-1

CDR3 DNA: TGTGCCAGCAGTTTACGCTGGATTCAGTACTTC
CDR3 protein: CASSLRWIQYF
J gene: TRBJ2-4
clone size: few
D gene: NA
V gene: TRBV12-3/TRBV12-4

CDR3 DNA: TGTGCCAGTAGCCAGATTAGCAGTCAGCCCCAGCATTTT
CDR3 protein: CASSQISSQPQHF
J gene: TRBJ1-5
clone size: NA
D gene: NA
V gene: TRBV19

CDR3 DNA: TGTGCCAGCAGTTTATCAGTCCGGACCCACGAGCAGTACTTC
CDR3 protein: CASSLSVRTHEQYF
J gene: TRBJ2-7
clone size: few
D gene: NA
V gene: TRBV12-3/TRBV12-4

CDR3 DNA: TGTGCCAGCCTAGGTGGGACCACTGAAGCTTTCTTT
CDR3 protein: CASLGGTTEAFF
J gene: TRBJ1-1
clone size: NA
D gene: NA
V gene: TRBV28

CDR3 DNA: TGTGCCACCAGTGATTTCGGAGCGGGACTCACAGATACGCAGTATTTT
CDR3 protein: CATSDFGAGLTDTQYF
J gene: TRBJ2-3
clone size: few
D gene: TRBD2
V gene: TRBV24-1

CDR3 DNA: TGTGCCAGCAGTTACATAGGGGACACTGAAGCTTTCTTT
CDR3 protein: CASSYIGDTEAFF
J gene: TRBJ1-1
clone size: NA
D gene: NA
V gene: TRBV6-5

CDR3 DNA: TGCAGTGCTAGACCGGGACTAGCGGTCTACAATGAGCAGTTCTTC
CDR3 protein: CSARPGLAVYNEQFF
J gene: TRBJ2-1
clone size: many
D gene: TRBD2
V gene: TRBV20-1

CDR3 DNA: TGTGCCAGCAGTCCTTACAGGGGGCGAGTGAATAATTCACCCCTCCACTTT
CDR3 protein: CASSPYRGRVNNSPLHF
J gene: TRBJ1-6
clone size: few
D gene: TRBD1
V gene: TRBV27

CDR3 DNA: TGCAGCGTTTGGCTAGCTTTCACAGATACGCAGTATTTT
CDR3 protein: CSVWLAFTDTQYF
J gene: TRBJ2-3
clone size: many
D gene: NA
V gene: TRBV29-1

CDR3 DNA: TGTGCCAGCATGCGACAGGGTGACACCGGGGAGCTGTTTTTT
CDR3 protein: CASMRQGDTGELFF
J gene: TRBJ2-2
clone size: NA
D gene: TRBD1
V gene: TRBV28

CDR3 DNA: TGCAGTGCCCCGGCGGGGCCCCTGAACACTGAAGCTTTCTTT
CDR3 protein: CSAPAGPLNTEAFF
J gene: TRBJ1-1
clone size: NA
D gene: NA
V gene: TRBV20-1

CDR3 DNA: TGTGCCAGCACCCCGGGACAGTACCAAGAGACCCAGTACTTC
CDR3 protein: CASTPGQYQETQYF
J gene: TRBJ2-5
clone size: few
D gene: TRBD1
V gene: TRBV12-3/TRBV12-4

CDR3 DNA: TGCAGCGTCAACACAAATGGTTTAATCAACTATGGCTACACCTTC
CDR3 protein: CSVNTNGLINYGYTF
J gene: TRBJ1-2
clone size: many
D gene: NA
V gene: TRBV29-1

CDR3 DNA: TGTGCCAGCAGCCAAGATGGCGACAGGGCCTACGAGCAGTACTTC
CDR3 protein: CASSQDGDRAYEQYF
J gene: TRBJ2-7
clone size: many
D gene: TRBD1
V gene: TRBV4-2

CDR3 DNA: TGTGCCAGCTCAAATTTTGGAGCGGTGGGAGAGACCCAGTACTTC
CDR3 protein: CASSNFGAVGETQYF
J gene: TRBJ2-5
clone size: few
D gene: NA
V gene: TRBV18

CDR3 DNA: TGTGCCACCAGTGAGGCCGGGACAGGGGCGCGGGATACGCAGTATTTT
CDR3 protein: CATSEAGTGARDTQYF
J gene: TRBJ2-3
clone size: few
D gene: TRBD1
V gene: TRBV24-1

CDR3 DNA: TGCGCCAGCAGCGAGACAGGGGGCTGGACTGAAGCTTTCTTT
CDR3 protein: CASSETGGWTEAFF
J gene: TRBJ1-1
clone size: NA
D gene: TRBD1
V gene: TRBV5-1

CDR3 DNA: TGTGCCTGGAGTGTCCGACAGGGGGTTAGTTCACCCCTCCACTTT
CDR3 protein: CAWSVRQGVSSPLHF
J gene: TRBJ1-6
clone size: NA
D gene: TRBD1
V gene: TRBV30

CDR3 DNA: TGTGCCAGCAGCGGGAGGGGCCCCACTAACATCCACGAGCAGTACTTC
CDR3 protein: CASSGRGPTNIHEQYF
J gene: TRBJ2-7
clone size: few
D gene: NA
V gene: TRBV9

CDR3 DNA: TGTGCCAGCAGCCAAGTTAGACAGGGGTCACACGAGCAGTTCTTC
CDR3 protein: CASSQVRQGSHEQFF
J gene: TRBJ2-1
clone size: few
D gene: TRBD1
V gene: TRBV3-1

CDR3 DNA: TGCAGCGTACCGGGACAGCCGACAGATACGCAGTATTTT
CDR3 protein: CSVPGQPTDTQYF
J gene: TRBJ2-3
clone size: NA
D gene: TRBD1
V gene: TRBV29-1

CDR3 DNA: TGTGCCATCAGTGAACCAGGCGGGGAGCTGTTTTTT
CDR3 protein: CAISEPGGELFF
J gene: TRBJ2-2
clone size: NA
D gene: NA
V gene: TRBV10-3

CDR3 DNA: TGCAGTGCTAGGAAGACGACTAGCGGGGAACCTAATGAGCAGTACTTC
CDR3 protein: CSARKTTSGEPNEQYF
J gene: TRBJ2-5
clone size: NA
D gene: TRBD2
V gene: TRBV20-1

CDR3 DNA: TGTGCCAGCAGGCGGGGGGGATACAATGAGCAGTTCTTC
CDR3 protein: CASRRGGYNEQFF
J gene: TRBJ2-1
clone size: many
D gene: TRBD2
V gene: TRBV28

CDR3 DNA: TGTGCCAGTAGCCGGACCGGGACTAGTGAGACCCAGTACTTC
CDR3 protein: CASSRTGTSETQYF
J gene: TRBJ2-5
clone size: NA
D gene: TRBD2
V gene: TRBV19

CDR3 DNA: TGTGCCAGCAGCCTTGATGAGGGGTTGAACACTGAAGCTTTCTTT
CDR3 protein: CASSLDEGLNTEAFF
J gene: TRBJ1-1
clone size: NA
D gene: NA
V gene: TRBV7-9

CDR3 DNA: TGCGCCAGCAGCCGAACTAGCGGGGGGACCAATGAGCAGTACTTC
CDR3 protein: CASSRTSGGTNEQYF
J gene: TRBJ2-7
clone size: NA
D gene: TRBD2
V gene: TRBV5-1

CDR3 DNA: TGTGCCAGCAGCCAAGACGGCCAGCGCCAAGAGACCCAGTACTTC
CDR3 protein: CASSQDGQRQETQYF
J gene: TRBJ2-5
clone size: few
D gene: NA
V gene: TRBV4-2

CDR3 DNA: TGCAGTGCTAGAGGGGGGGCTTTGTGGGGCTACACCTTC
CDR3 protein: CSARGGALWGYTF
J gene: TRBJ1-2
clone size: few
D gene: NA
V gene: TRBV20-1

CDR3 DNA: TGCAGCGGTACCAGGGGTTCCAGCGCAGATACGCAGTATTTT
CDR3 protein: CSGTRGSSADTQYF
J gene: TRBJ2-3
clone size: NA
D gene: NA
V gene: TRBV29-1

CDR3 DNA: TGTGCCAGCAGCGCCTTGTCCCCATGGAGCTCCTACGAGCAGTACTTC
CDR3 protein: CASSALSPWSSYEQYF
J gene: TRBJ2-7
clone size: NA
D gene: NA
V gene: TRBV5-6

CDR3 DNA: TGTGCCAGCAGCGCCGTCTACAGCGACGAGCAGTACTTC
CDR3 protein: CASSAVYSDEQYF
J gene: TRBJ2-7
clone size: NA
D gene: NA
V gene: TRBV7-9

CDR3 DNA: TGCGCCAGCAGCTGGCTAGCGGGTTGGAGGGCATCGAGGGAAAATGAGCAGTTCTTC
CDR3 protein: CASSWLAGWRASRENEQFF
J gene: TRBJ2-1
clone size: NA
D gene: TRBD2
V gene: TRBV5-1

CDR3 DNA: TGCAGTGCTACCGTATCATTAAACACTGAAGCTTTCTTT
CDR3 protein: CSATVSLNTEAFF
J gene: TRBJ1-1
clone size: NA
D gene: NA
V gene: TRBV20-1

CDR3 DNA: TGCGCCAGCAGCGACAGGCTTTTGTCTGGCAATCAGCCCCAGCATTTT
CDR3 protein: CASSDRLLSGNQPQHF
J gene: TRBJ1-5
clone size: few
D gene: NA
V gene: TRBV5-1

CDR3 DNA: TGTGCCAGTAGTTTAGGCGGACAGGGGCCTGCCTATGGCTACACCTTC
CDR3 protein: CASSLGGQGPAYGYTF
J gene: TRBJ1-2
clone size: NA
D gene: TRBD1
V gene: TRBV27

CDR3 DNA: TGTGCCAGCAGCCCGACAGGGACCATTAAGGGGGAAGCTTTCTTT
CDR3 protein: CASSPTGTIKGEAFF
J gene: TRBJ1-1
clone size: NA
D gene: TRBD1
V gene: TRBV7-2

CDR3 DNA: TGCGCCAGCAGCCAAGATCGTCAAGCTTTCTTT
CDR3 protein: CASSQDRQAFF
J gene: TRBJ1-1
clone size: few
D gene: NA
V gene: TRBV4-1

CDR3 DNA: TGTGCCAGCAGCCAAGTTATTAACTATGGCTACACCTTC
CDR3 protein: CASSQVINYGYTF
J gene: TRBJ1-2
clone size: NA
D gene: NA
V gene: TRBV14

CDR3 DNA: TGTGCCAGCAGCTTAAGTGGGAGGTCCTATAATTCACCCCTCCACTTT
CDR3 protein: CASSLSGRSYNSPLHF
J gene: TRBJ1-6
clone size: NA
D gene: NA
V gene: TRBV7-2

CDR3 DNA: TGCAGTGCTAGAGATTTGCCAGCGCCGAGCACAGATACGCAGTATTTT
CDR3 protein: CSARDLPAPSTDTQYF
J gene: TRBJ2-3
clone size: NA
D gene: NA
V gene: TRBV20-1

CDR3 DNA: TGTGCCAGCAGTTACTCGGACGGGAGAAGGACAGATACGCAGTATTTT
CDR3 protein: CASSYSDGRRTDTQYF
J gene: TRBJ2-3
clone size: few
D gene: NA
V gene: TRBV6-2/TRBV6-3

CDR3 DNA: TGTGCCCATAGAGGGGGACAGGGCCCTTACGAGCAGTACTTC
CDR3 protein: CAHRGGQGPYEQYF
J gene: TRBJ2-7
clone size: few
D gene: TRBD1
V gene: TRBV30